This T cell receptor beta chain was observed in a study of metastatic and nonmetastatic thyroid tumors (dated by TCRdb to the early 2020s). About the investigation overall: The researchers compared repertoires between peripheral blood samples and tumor or nodule tissue samples from patients with malignant or benign thyroid disease.

V is clipped by 3 bases and J by 4 bases, and the sequence between their germline boundaries is 7 bases long. CDR1 and CDR2 are read off the germline V gene (reference sequence) as LNHDA and SQIVND. The CDR3 sequence holds 13 residues, the cysteine and phenylalanine included. Only the CDR3 DNA stays, 39 bases, in frame from base 1. What the work shows at the level of the full study, not this receptor alone: In both blood and tumor samples, malignant tumors were reported to have significantly higher TCR beta diversity than benign nodules.

Details on this clone: This clone's antigen is unknown. No much larger clone exists at a distance of one base, and base qualities are not known.

Library creation used PCR. Sequencing instrument: Illumina HiSeq 4000. High-throughput sequencing was used to profile the TCR beta-chain CDR3 region of every patient. Per the source publication's procedure: A classifier to discriminate distant-metastatic papillary thyroid cancer patients was built from CDR3 differences across clinicopathological groups. Repertoire diversity was assessed with the Shannon index, and tumor-blood repertoire similarity with the Morisita-Horn index. The raw public reads went through TCRdb reprocessing: fastp at Q25, MiXCR clone calling, in-frame beta chains kept. TCRdb's processing, not the authors' own work, is the source of the V and J calls. This sample has about 34,000 clones in its table, and 35% to 40% of those were observed once. The ten biggest clones cover over 20% of the sample. No treatment had been received by any patient before thyroid surgery. Using T-cell receptor beta sequencing, the researchers looked back retrospectively at clinical samples from patients, gathered between about 2011 and 2019.

This receptor was taken from a female donor with papillary thyroid cancer or a benign thyroid nodule (not recorded which). Some clones in this sample may be carry-over from other donors' samples. Source material: tumor tissue. The chain is encoded by TRBV19 joined to TRBJ2-1, with the identity of the D gene unclear. The DNA sequence follows: TGTGCCAGTAGTATTTCCGAGTACAATGAGCAGTTCTTC. This encodes CASSISEYNEQFF. Full variable domain (CDR3 extended with the reference TRBV19 and TRBJ2-1 proteins): DGGITQSPKYLFRKEGQNVTLSCEQNLNHDAMYWYRQDPGQGLRLIYYSQIVNDFQKGDIAEGYSVSREKKESFPLTVTSAQKNPTAFYLCASSISEYNEQFFGPGTRLTVL.